This entry concerns a single TCR beta chain. The CDR3 has 15 amino acids. With 3 bases clipped from V and 2 bases from J, the junction kept 4 bases outside the gene matches. Germline assignment: CDR1 SGHRS and CDR2 YFSETQ. The data were obtained in a study of blood T cell repertoires in COVID-19. Study background: Both acute and convalescent COVID-19 samples were obtained from the United States, Italy and Spain.

Authors' processing steps: Reference gene primer amplification in the assay estimated nucleated cell counts. Using immunoSEQ multiplex PCR, the repertoire was profiled, and TCRdb retains in-frame clones only, with some absent. V, J and clone size are taken as reported in that table, and D and trimming were inferred from the DNA itself. The repertoire holds over 150,000 clones, with roughly 87% as singletons. Sequenced: peripheral blood. This chain links TRBV5-1 with TRBJ2-3; 9 bases match TRBD1. This receptor was taken from a woman in her fifties or sixties who had recovered from COVID-19. The CDR3 DNA reads TGCGCCAGCAGCTCCGGGACAGGGAACACAGATACGCAGTATTTT. Translated: CASSSGTGNTDTQYF.